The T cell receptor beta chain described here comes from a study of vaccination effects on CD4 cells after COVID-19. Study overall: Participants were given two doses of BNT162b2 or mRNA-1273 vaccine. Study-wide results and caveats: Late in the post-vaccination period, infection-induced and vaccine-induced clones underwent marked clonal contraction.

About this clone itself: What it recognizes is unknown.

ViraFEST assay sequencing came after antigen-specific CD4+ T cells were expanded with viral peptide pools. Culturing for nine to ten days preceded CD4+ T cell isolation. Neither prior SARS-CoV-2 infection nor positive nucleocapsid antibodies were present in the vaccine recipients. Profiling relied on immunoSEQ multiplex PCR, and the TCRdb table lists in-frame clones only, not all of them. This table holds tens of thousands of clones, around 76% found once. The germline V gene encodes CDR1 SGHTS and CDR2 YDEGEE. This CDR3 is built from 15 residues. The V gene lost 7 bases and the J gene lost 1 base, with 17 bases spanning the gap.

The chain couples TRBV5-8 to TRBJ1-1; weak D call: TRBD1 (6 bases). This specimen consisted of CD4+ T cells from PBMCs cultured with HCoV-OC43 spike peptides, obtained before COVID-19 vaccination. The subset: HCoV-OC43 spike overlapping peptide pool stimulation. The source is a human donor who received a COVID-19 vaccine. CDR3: CASPGEEGGNTEAFF. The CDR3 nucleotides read TGTGCCAGCCCGGGAGAAGAGGGGGGGAACACTGAAGCTTTCTTT.